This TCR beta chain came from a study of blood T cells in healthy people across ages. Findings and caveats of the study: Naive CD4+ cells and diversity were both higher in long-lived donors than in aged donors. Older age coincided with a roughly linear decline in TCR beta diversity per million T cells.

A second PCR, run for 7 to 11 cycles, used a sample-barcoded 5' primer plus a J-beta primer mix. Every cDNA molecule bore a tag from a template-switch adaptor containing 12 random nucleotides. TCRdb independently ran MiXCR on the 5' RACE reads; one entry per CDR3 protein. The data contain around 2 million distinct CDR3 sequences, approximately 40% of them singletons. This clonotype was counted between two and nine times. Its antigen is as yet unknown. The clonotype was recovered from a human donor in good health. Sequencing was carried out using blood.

CDR3 sequence: CASSSVGTSLFQGNEQFF. In DNA form, the CDR3 reads TGTGCCAGCAGTTCAGTCGGGACTAGCCTATTTCAAGGGAATGAGCAGTTCTTC. This chain connects TRBV28 to TRBJ2-1, with 9 bases that match TRBD2. With 4 bases clipped from V and 7 bases from J, the junction kept 17 bases outside the gene matches. The CDR3 covers 18 residues. Germline-derived CDR1 and CDR2 are MDHEN and SYDVKM.